The entry below describes one T cell receptor beta chain. Its cognate antigen is unknown. This sample is part of a study of CD8 T cells in ankylosing spondylitis. Whole-study findings and limits: Fewer than ten highly homologous variants made up a TCR beta motif that seemed to typify ankylosing spondylitis blood.

Using its own MiXCR run on the 5' RACE reads, TCRdb lists one record per CDR3 protein. The sample lists about 440,000 distinct CDR3 sequences, roughly 18% occurring once. This TCR was recovered from a male donor with ankylosing spondylitis. Material: blood, either unsorted or a sorted T cell fraction (not recorded which).

The CDR3 loop is CAISARGADTEAFF. CDR3 nucleotide sequence: TGTGCCATCAGTGCGCGGGGGGCGGATACTGAAGCTTTCTTT. The chain couples TRBV10-3 to TRBJ1-1, with a weak D call TRBD1 (6 bases). V was pared by 4 bases and J by 5 bases, with 14 bases between. There are 14 residues in the CDR3. The germline V gene has CDR1 ENHRY and CDR2 SYGVKD.